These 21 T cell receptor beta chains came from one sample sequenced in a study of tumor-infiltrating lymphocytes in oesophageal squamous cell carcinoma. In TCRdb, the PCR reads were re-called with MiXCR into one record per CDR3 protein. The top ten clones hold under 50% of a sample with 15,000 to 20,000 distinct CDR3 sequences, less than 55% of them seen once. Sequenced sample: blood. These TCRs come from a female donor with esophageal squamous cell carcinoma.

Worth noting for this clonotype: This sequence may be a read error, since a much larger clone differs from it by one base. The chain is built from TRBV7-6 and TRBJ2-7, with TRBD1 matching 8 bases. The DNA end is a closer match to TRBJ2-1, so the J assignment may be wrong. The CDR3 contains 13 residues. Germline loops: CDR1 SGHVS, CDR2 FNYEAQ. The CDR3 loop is CASSWDRKSEQFF. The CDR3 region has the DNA TGTGCCAGCAGCTGGGACAGGAAAAGTGAGCAGTTCTTC.

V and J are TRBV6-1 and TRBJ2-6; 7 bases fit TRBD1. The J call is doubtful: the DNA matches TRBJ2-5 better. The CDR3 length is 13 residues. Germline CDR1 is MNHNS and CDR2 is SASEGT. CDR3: CASSETGLETQYF. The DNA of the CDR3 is TGTGCCAGCAGTGAGACAGGGTTGGAGACCCAGTACTTC.

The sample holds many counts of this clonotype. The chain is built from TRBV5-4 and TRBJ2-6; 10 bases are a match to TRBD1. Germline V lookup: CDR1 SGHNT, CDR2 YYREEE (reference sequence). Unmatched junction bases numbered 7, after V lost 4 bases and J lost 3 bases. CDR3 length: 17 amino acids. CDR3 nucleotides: TGTGCCAGCAGCAATAGACAGGGGGCTTTTGGGGCCAACGTCCTGACTTTC. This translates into CASSNRQGAFGANVLTF.

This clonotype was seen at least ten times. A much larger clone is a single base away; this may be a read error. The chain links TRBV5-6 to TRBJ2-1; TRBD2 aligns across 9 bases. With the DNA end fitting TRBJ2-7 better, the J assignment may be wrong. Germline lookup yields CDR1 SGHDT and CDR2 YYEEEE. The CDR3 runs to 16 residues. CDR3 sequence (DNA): TGTGCCAGCAGCCACAATAGCGGGAGCTCCTACAATGAGCAGTACTTC. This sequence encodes CASSHNSGSSYNEQYF.

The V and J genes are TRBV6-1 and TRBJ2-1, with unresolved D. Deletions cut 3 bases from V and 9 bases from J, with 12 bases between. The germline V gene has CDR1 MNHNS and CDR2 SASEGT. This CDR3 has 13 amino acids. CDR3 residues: CASSDRIIGEQFF. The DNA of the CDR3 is TGTGCCAGCAGTGATAGGATTATCGGTGAGCAGTTCTTC.

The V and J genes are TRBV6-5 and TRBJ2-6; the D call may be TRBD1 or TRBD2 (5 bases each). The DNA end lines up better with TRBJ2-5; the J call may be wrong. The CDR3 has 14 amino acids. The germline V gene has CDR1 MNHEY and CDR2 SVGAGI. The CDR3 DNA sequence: TGTGCCAGCAGCCGTTCAGGGAGTAGGCAGACCCAGTACTTC. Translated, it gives CASSRSGSRQTQYF.

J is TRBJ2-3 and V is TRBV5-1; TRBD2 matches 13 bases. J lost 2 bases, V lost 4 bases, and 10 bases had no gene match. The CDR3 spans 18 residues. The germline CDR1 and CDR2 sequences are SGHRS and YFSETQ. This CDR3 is CASSRRTSGRAVTDTQYF. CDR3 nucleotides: TGCGCCAGCAGCCGCCGTACTAGCGGGAGGGCCGTCACAGATACGCAGTATTTT.

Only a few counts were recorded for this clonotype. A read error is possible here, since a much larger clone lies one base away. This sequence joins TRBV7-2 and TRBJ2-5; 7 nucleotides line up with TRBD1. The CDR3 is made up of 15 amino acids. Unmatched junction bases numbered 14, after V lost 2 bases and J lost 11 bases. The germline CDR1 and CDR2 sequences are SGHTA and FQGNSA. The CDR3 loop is CASSLRTGRNDEQYF. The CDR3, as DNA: TGTGCCAGCAGCTTAAGGACAGGCCGTAACGATGAGCAGTACTTC. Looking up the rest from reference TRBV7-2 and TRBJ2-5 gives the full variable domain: GAGVSQSPSNKVTEKGKDVELRCDPISGHTALYWYRQSLGQGLEFLIYFQGNSAPDKSGLPSDRFSAERTGGSVSTLTIQRTQQEDSAVYLCASSLRTGRNDEQYFGPGTRLLVL.

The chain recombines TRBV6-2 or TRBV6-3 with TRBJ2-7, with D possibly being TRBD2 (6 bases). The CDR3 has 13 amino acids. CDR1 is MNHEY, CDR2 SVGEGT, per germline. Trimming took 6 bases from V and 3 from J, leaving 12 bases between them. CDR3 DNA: TGTGCCAGCAGCCCTAGCGCCAACTACGAGCAGTACTTC. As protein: CASSPSANYEQYF.

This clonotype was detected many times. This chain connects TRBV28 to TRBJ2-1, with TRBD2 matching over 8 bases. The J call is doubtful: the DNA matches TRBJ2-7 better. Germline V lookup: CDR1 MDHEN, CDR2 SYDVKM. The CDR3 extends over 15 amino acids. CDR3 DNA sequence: TGTGCCAGCAGTTTCTCGGGGGGGCCTTACCCGGAGCAGTACTTC. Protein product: CASSFSGGPYPEQYF.

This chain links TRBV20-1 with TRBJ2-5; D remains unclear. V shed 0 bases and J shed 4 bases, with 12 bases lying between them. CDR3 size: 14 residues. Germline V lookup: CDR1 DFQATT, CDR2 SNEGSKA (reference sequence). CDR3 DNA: TGCAGTGCTAGAGATGGAACGTTAGGAGAGACCCAGTACTTC. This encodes CSARDGTLGETQYF.

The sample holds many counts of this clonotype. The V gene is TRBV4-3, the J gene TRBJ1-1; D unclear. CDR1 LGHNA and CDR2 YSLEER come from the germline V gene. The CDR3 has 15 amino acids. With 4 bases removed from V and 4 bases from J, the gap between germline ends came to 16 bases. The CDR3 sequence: CASSRDTSRSTEAFF. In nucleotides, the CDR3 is TGCGCCAGCAGCCGGGATACCAGCCGGAGCACTGAAGCTTTCTTT.

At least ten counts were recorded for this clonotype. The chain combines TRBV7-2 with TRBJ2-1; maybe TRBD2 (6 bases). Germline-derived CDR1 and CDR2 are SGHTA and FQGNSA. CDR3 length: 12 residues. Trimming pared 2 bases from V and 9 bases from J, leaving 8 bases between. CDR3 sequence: CASSLTSIEQFF. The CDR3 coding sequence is TGTGCCAGCAGCTTAACTAGCATTGAGCAGTTCTTC. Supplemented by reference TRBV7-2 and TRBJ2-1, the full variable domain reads GAGVSQSPSNKVTEKGKDVELRCDPISGHTALYWYRQSLGQGLEFLIYFQGNSAPDKSGLPSDRFSAERTGGSVSTLTIQRTQQEDSAVYLCASSLTSIEQFFGPGTRLTVL.

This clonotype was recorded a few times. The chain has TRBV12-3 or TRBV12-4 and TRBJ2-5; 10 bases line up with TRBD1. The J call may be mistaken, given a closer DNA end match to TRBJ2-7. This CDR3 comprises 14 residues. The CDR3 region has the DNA TGTGCCAGCAGTTCGACAGGGGGCCCCTACGAGCAGTACTTC. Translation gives CASSSTGGPYEQYF.

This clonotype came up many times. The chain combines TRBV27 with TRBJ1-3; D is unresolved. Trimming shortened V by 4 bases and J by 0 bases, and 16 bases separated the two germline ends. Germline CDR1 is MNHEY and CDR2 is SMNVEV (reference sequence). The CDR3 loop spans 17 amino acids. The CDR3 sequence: CASSSETTSLSGNTIYF. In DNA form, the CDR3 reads TGTGCCAGCAGTTCGGAAACGACGTCTCTCTCTGGAAACACCATATATTTT.

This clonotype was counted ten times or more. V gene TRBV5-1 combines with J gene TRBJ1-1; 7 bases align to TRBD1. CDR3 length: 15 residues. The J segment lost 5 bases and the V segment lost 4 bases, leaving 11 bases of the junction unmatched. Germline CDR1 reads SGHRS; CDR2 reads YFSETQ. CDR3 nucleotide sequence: TGCGCCAGCAGCATGATAACAGGGGCGGGGACTGAAGCTTTCTTT. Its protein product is CASSMITGAGTEAFF.

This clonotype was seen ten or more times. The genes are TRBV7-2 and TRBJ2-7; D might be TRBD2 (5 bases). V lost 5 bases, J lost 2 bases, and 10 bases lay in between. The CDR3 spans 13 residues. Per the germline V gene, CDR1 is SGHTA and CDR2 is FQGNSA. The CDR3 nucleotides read TGTGCCAGCAGCCCAACGAGGGCCTACGAGCAGTACTTC. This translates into CASSPTRAYEQYF.

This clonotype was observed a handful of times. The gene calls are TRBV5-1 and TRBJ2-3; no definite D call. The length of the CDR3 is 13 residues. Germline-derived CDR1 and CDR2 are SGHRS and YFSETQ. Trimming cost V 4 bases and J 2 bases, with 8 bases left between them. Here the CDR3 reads CASSRASTDTQYF. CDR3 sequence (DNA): TGCGCCAGCAGCAGGGCTTCCACAGATACGCAGTATTTT.

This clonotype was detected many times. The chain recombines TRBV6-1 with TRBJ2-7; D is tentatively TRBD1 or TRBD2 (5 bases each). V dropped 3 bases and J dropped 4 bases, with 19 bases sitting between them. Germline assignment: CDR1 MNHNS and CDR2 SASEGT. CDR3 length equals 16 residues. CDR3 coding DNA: TGTGCCAGCAGTGATGTGGTGTGGGGGTCGGGTTACGAGCAGTACTTC. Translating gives CASSDVVWGSGYEQYF.

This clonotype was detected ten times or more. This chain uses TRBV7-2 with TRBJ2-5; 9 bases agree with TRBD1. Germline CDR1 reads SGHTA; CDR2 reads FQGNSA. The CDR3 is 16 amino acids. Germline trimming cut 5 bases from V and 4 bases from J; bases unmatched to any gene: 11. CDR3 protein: CASSAYRGRGLETQYF. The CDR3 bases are TGTGCCAGCAGCGCCTACAGGGGGCGCGGTCTAGAGACCCAGTACTTC. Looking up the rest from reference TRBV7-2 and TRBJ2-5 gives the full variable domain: GAGVSQSPSNKVTEKGKDVELRCDPISGHTALYWYRQSLGQGLEFLIYFQGNSAPDKSGLPSDRFSAERTGGSVSTLTIQRTQQEDSAVYLCASSAYRGRGLETQYFGPGTRLLVL.

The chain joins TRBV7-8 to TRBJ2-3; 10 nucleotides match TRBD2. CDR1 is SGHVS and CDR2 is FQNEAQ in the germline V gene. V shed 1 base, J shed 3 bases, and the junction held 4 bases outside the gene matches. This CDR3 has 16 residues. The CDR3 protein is CASSLVILAGTDTQYF. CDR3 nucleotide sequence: TGTGCCAGCAGCTTAGTTATACTAGCGGGAACAGATACGCAGTATTTT.